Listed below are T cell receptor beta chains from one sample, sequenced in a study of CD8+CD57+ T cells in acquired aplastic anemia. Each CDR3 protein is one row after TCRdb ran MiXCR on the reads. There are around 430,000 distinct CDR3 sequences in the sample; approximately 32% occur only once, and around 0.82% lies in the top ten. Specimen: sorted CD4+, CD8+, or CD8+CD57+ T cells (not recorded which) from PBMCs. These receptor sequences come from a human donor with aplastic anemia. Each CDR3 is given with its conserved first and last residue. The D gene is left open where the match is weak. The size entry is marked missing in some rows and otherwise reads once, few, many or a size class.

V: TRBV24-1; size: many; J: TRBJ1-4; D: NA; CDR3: CATNFPLSQGGEKLFF; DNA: TGTGCCACCAATTTTCCCTTAAGTCAGGGAGGCGAAAAACTGTTTTTT
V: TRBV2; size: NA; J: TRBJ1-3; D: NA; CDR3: CASRTGLTGGNTIYF; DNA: TGTGCCAGCAGAACCGGACTGACGGGCGGAAACACCATATATTTT
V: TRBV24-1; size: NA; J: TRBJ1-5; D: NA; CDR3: CATSDDRAGQRVWPQHF; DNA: TGTGCCACCAGTGACGATAGGGCAGGACAGAGGGTTTGGCCCCAGCATTTT
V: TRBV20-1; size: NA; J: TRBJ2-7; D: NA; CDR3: CGAAWGAHPRYEQYF; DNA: TGCGGTGCCGCATGGGGGGCACATCCCCGGTACGAGCAGTACTTC
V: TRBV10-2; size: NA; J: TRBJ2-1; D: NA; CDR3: CASSPGARYNEQFF; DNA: TGCGCCAGCAGCCCCGGGGCCCGATACAATGAGCAGTTCTTC
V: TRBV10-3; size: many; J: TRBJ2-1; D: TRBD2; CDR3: CAITSGGAAGEQFF; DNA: TGTGCCATCACGTCCGGGGGGGCTGCTGGTGAGCAGTTCTTC
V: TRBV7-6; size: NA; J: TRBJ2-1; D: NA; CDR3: CASSLDSPYNEQFF; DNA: TGTGCCAGCAGCTTAGACTCTCCCTACAATGAGCAGTTCTTC
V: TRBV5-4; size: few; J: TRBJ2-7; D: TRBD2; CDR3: CASSPGLAGYEQYF; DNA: TGTGCCAGCAGTCCGGGACTAGCGGGGTACGAGCAGTACTTC
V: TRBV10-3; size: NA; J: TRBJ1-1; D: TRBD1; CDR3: CAIRGTVNTEAFF; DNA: TGTGCCATCAGGGGGACAGTGAACACTGAAGCTTTCTTT
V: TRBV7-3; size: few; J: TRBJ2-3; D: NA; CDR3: CASSPLQSTDTQYF; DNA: TGTGCCAGCAGCCCTCTGCAAAGCACAGATACGCAGTATTTT
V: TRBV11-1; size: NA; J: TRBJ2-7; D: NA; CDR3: CASSFSPLTGRSYEQYF; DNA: TGTGCCAGCAGCTTTTCTCCTCTGACGGGCCGATCCTACGAGCAGTACTTC
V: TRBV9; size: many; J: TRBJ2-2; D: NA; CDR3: CASSVTISTNTGELFF; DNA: TGTGCCAGCAGCGTAACTATCTCCACGAACACCGGGGAGCTGTTTTTT
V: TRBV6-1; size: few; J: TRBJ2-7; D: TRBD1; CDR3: CASRDRSSYEQYF; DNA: TGTGCCAGCCGGGACAGGAGTTCCTACGAGCAGTACTTC
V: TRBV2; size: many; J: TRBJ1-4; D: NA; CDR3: CASSVQAANEKLFF; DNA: TGTGCCAGCAGTGTTCAGGCCGCTAATGAAAAACTGTTTTTT
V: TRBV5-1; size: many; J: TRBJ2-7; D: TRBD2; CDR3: CASSKDLAGAYEQYF; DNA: TGCGCCAGCAGCAAAGATCTAGCGGGGGCCTACGAGCAGTACTTC
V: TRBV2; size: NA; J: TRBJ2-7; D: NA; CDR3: CASSAGQSDDEQYF; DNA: TGTGCCAGCAGTGCGGGACAATCAGATGACGAGCAGTACTTC
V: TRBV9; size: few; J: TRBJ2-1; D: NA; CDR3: CASSVGWLRENEQFF; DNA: TGTGCCAGCAGCGTAGGATGGCTCCGTGAGAATGAGCAGTTCTTC
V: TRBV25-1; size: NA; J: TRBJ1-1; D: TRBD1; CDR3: CASSATGTGPTEAFF; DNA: TGTGCCAGCAGCGCAACCGGGACAGGGCCCACTGAAGCTTTCTTT
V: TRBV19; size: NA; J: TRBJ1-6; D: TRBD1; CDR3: CAWSMGTGGGNSPLHF; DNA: TGTGCCTGGAGTATGGGGACAGGCGGAGGGAATTCACCCCTCCACTTT
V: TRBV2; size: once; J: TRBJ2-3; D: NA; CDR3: CASREVRDTQYF; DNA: TGTGCCAGCAGGGAGGTTAGGGATACGCAGTATTTT
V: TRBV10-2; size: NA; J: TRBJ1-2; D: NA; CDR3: CASSEATGYYGYTF; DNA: TGCGCCAGCAGTGAGGCAACAGGGTACTATGGCTACACCTTC
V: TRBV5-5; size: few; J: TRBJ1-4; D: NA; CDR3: CASSLGGQGNEKLFF; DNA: TGTGCCAGCAGCTTGGGCGGGCAGGGTAATGAAAAACTGTTTTTT
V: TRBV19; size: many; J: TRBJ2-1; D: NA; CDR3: CASSIAVSYNEQFF; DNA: TGTGCCAGTAGTATCGCGGTCTCCTACAATGAGCAGTTCTTC
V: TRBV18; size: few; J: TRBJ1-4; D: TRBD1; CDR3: CASSPGQGQEKLFF; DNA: TGTGCCAGCTCACCGGGACAGGGTCAGGAAAAACTGTTTTTT
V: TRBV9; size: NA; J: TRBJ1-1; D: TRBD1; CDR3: CASSPRQGPMSTEAFF; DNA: TGTGCCAGCAGCCCCCGACAGGGCCCCATGAGCACTGAAGCTTTCTTT
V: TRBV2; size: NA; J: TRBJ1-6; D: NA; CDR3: CASNREVNSPLHF; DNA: TGTGCCAGCAACAGGGAAGTTAATTCACCCCTCCACTTT
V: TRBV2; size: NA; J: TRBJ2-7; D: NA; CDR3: CASSQERFYEQYF; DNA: TGCGCCAGCAGCCAGGAAAGATTCTACGAGCAGTACTTC
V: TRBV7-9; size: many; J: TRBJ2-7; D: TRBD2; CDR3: CASIPPGGAYEQYF; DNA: TGTGCCAGCATCCCACCGGGGGGAGCGTACGAGCAGTACTTC
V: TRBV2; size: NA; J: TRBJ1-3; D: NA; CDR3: CASVEGSPGNTIYF; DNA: TGTGCCAGCGTTGAGGGATCTCCTGGAAACACCATATATTTT
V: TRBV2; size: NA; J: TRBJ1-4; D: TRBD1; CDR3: CASSGQGSTNEKLFF; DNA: TGTGCCAGCAGTGGACAGGGCTCAACTAATGAAAAACTGTTTTTT
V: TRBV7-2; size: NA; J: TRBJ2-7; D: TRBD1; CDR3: CASGFFDREAYEQYF; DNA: TGTGCCAGCGGCTTTTTCGACAGGGAAGCCTACGAGCAGTACTTC
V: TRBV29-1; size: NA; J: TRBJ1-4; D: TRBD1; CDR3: CSVAQGGINEKLFF; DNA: TGCAGCGTGGCTCAGGGGGGGATTAATGAAAAACTGTTTTTT
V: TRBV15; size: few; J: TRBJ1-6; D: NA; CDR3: CATSNLRTAGSPLHF; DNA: TGTGCCACCAGCAACCTGCGGACGGCGGGTTCACCCCTCCACTTT
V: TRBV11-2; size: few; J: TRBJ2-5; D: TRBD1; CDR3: CASSTRTGVGETQYF; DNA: TGTGCCAGCAGCACGCGGACAGGGGTGGGGGAGACCCAGTACTTC
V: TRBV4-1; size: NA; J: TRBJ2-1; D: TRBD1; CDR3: CASSPDDRVFRQFF; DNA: TGCGCCAGCAGCCCAGACGACAGGGTTTTTCGGCAGTTCTTC
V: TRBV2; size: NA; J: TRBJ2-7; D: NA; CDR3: CASVIGGLERYEQYF; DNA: TGTGCCAGTGTCATCGGGGGGCTAGAAAGGTACGAGCAGTACTTC